A single sample gave rise to the 20 T cell receptor beta chains below, sequenced in a study of T cell repertoires in cytomegalovirus infection. TCRdb re-derived calls from the reads in MiXCR, one entry per CDR3 protein. The top ten hold under 3.5% of the sample, which has more than 650,000 distinct CDR3 sequences, about a third seen once. Specimen: PBMCs. The receptor source for this set is a human donor in good health (CMV status not recorded). Some clones in this sample may be carry-over from other donors' samples.

The table lists this clonotype with a count of one. This sequence joins TRBV7-9 and TRBJ2-5; TRBD1 aligns across 7 bases. Germline CDR1 reads SEHNR; CDR2 reads FQNEAQ (reference sequence). The CDR3 is 15 amino acids. V lost 5 bases and J lost 4; bases outside the gene matches: 10. The CDR3 sequence is CASSTTGSLGETQYF. CDR3 sequence (DNA): TGTGCCAGCAGCACGACAGGGTCTTTGGGAGAGACCCAGTACTTC.

The sample holds a few counts of this clonotype. The chain carries TRBV28 and TRBJ2-7; the match to TRBD1 covers 8 bases. The CDR3 spans 15 residues. Germline V CDR1 and CDR2: MDHEN, SYDVKM. Trimming removed 1 base from V and 6 bases from J; junction bases left unmatched: 8. Written as DNA, the CDR3 is TGTGCCAGCAGTTTATTCGGACAGGGTAAGGTCGAGCAGTACTTC. Translation gives CASSLFGQGKVEQYF.

The chain has TRBV4-3 and TRBJ2-2, with D unclear. Trimming shortened V by 1 base and J by 0 bases, and 15 bases separated the two germline ends. There are 18 residues in the CDR3. Germline CDR1 is LGHNA and CDR2 is YSLEER. CDR3 loop: CASSQGRKTNPNTGELFF. The CDR3 coding sequence is TGCGCCAGCAGCCAAGGCCGAAAGACAAACCCGAACACCGGGGAGCTGTTTTTT.

About this clonotype itself: An end of the junction does not agree with germline; a read error may underlie this. The V and J genes are TRBV7-8 and TRBJ2-1, with D uncertain. The CDR3 has 13 residues. Germline assignment: CDR1 SGHVS and CDR2 FQNEAQ. CDR3 nucleotide sequence: TGTGCCATCCGCTTAGGGTCGAGCAATGAGCACTTCTTC. Its translation: CAIRLGSSNEHFF.

The chain links TRBV2 to TRBJ2-7; 9 nucleotides agree with TRBD1. The length of the CDR3 is 13 residues. Per the germline V gene, CDR1 is SNHLY and CDR2 is FYNNEI. J lost 6 bases, V lost 6 bases, and 6 bases had no gene match. CDR3 nucleotide sequence: TGTGCCAGCAGCGGGACAGGGCTTGGCGAGCAGTACTTC. This encodes CASSGTGLGEQYF.

Ten or more counts support this clonotype. The genes are TRBV7-2 and TRBJ2-7; D gene uncertain. V lost 3 bases and J 1 base, leaving 10 bases between the germline ends. Germline lookup yields CDR1 SGHTA and CDR2 FQGNSA. This CDR3 contains 14 residues. The CDR3 spells CASSLVGTSYEQYF. The CDR3, as DNA: TGTGCCAGCAGCTTGGTCGGAACTTCCTACGAGCAGTACTTC. The full variable domain, in which reference TRBV7-2 and TRBJ2-7 provide the parts outside the CDR3, is GAGVSQSPSNKVTEKGKDVELRCDPISGHTALYWYRQSLGQGLEFLIYFQGNSAPDKSGLPSDRFSAERTGGSVSTLTIQRTQQEDSAVYLCASSLVGTSYEQYFGPGTRLTVT.

In its sample, this clonotype was seen many times. V and J are TRBV28 and TRBJ1-3; 7 bases map to TRBD1. Germline V gene sequence: CDR1 MDHEN, CDR2 SYDVKM. This CDR3 region has 14 residues. Unmatched junction bases numbered 2, after V lost 6 bases and J lost 0 bases. CDR3: CASRQGSSGNTIYF. The CDR3 DNA sequence: TGTGCCAGCAGACAGGGGAGCTCTGGAAACACCATATATTTT.

In this sample, this clonotype turned up many times. CDR3 region: CASSPADRGLHETQYF. The CDR3 DNA follows: TGTGCCAGCAGCCCGGCGGACAGGGGGCTACACGAGACCCAGTACTTC. The chain couples TRBV12-3 or TRBV12-4 to TRBJ2-5, with 11 bases identical to TRBD1. After removal of 6 bases from V and 5 bases from J, the junction contained 11 bases not matched to a gene. The CDR3 loop spans 16 amino acids.

The table lists this clonotype with a few counts. The V call is TRBV28, the J call TRBJ1-2; perhaps TRBD1 as D (5 bases). CDR3 length: 14 amino acids. CDR1 and CDR2 (germline): MDHEN, SYDVKM. Trimming removed 3 bases from V and 2 bases from J, with 10 bases in between. DNA of the CDR3: TGTGCCAGCAGTTTCCCGGGACTCAACTATGGCTACACCTTC. Its protein product is CASSFPGLNYGYTF.

The V call is TRBV20-1, the J call TRBJ2-1; 7 bases agree with TRBD1. The CDR3 spans 19 residues. The V gene's germline CDR1 is DFQATT and CDR2 SNEGSKA (reference sequence). V trimming: 1 base; J trimming: 0 bases; junction bases outside the gene matches: 15. This CDR3 is CSARGDVGGRPSSYNEQFF. The DNA for the CDR3 is TGCAGTGCTAGAGGGGACGTAGGGGGCCGACCTAGCTCCTACAATGAGCAGTTCTTC.

Remarks on this clonotype: Compared with germline, one end of the junction differs, possibly owing to a read error. CDR3 in amino acids: CVSTPAGAYSYEQYF. CDR3 coding DNA: TGTGTCAGCACCCCAGCGGGGGCCTACTCCTACGAGCAGTACTTC. V and J are TRBV27 and TRBJ2-7; 8 nucleotides line up with TRBD2. The CDR3 has 15 residues. The germline CDR1 and CDR2 sequences are MNHEY and SMNVEV (reference sequence).

The V and J genes are TRBV19 and TRBJ1-1; 8 bases line up with TRBD1. The CDR3 length is 17 residues. Trimming removed 4 bases from V and 1 base from J; junction bases left unmatched: 11. Germline CDR1 reads LNHDA; CDR2 reads SQIVND (reference sequence). In nucleotides, the CDR3 is TGTGCCAGTAGTACCCCCGGGACAGGCGACTGGAACACTGAAGCTTTCTTT. It codes for CASSTPGTGDWNTEAFF.

The chain employs TRBV27 and TRBJ2-7; 7 bases fit TRBD1. This CDR3 is built from 14 residues. Germline-derived CDR1 and CDR2 are MNHEY and SMNVEV (reference sequence). The trim removed 3 bases at V and 2 bases at J, leaving 4 bases unmatched. The CDR3 DNA reads TGTGCCAGCAGTTTGGACAGGCACCCCTACGAGCAGTACTTC. Its protein is CASSLDRHPYEQYF.

This chain joins TRBV5-1 and TRBJ1-1; D remains unclear. CDR3 length: 15 amino acids. V shed 3 bases and J shed 1 base, with 13 bases lying between them. In germline, CDR1 is SGHRS, CDR2 YFSETQ. Written as DNA, the CDR3 is TGCGCCAGCAGCTCCAACACTAGGACGAACACTGAAGCTTTCTTT. It codes for CASSSNTRTNTEAFF.

This clonotype was detected a few times. The chain combines TRBV27 with TRBJ1-5; 9 nucleotides align to TRBD1. The V gene end was trimmed by 5 bases and the J gene end by 3 bases; junction bases not matched to a gene: 5. The germline gives CDR1 MNHEY, CDR2 SMNVEV (reference sequence). CDR3 length: 15 amino acids. In DNA form, the CDR3 reads TGTGCCAGCAGTAAACGACAGGGGGTCAATCAGCCCCAGCATTTT. Residues: CASSKRQGVNQPQHF.

The chain uses TRBV19 and TRBJ2-3, with 10 bases lining up with TRBD1. Per germline, CDR1 LNHDA and CDR2 SQIVND (reference sequence). The CDR3 is made up of 13 amino acids. V lost 8 bases, J lost 10 bases, and 9 bases stayed unmatched. The CDR3 DNA reads TGTGCCAGTTCCACGGGACAGGGGTTCGCGCAGTATTTT. It yields the protein CASSTGQGFAQYF.

The rearrangement joins TRBV27 to TRBJ1-5; no reliable D call. The CDR3 runs 16 residues. Trimming shortened V by 7 bases and J by 2 bases, and 18 bases separated the two germline ends. The V gene's germline CDR1 is MNHEY and CDR2 SMNVEV (reference sequence). The CDR3 region has the DNA TGTGCCAGCAAAGGACGGGAAGGGTTAGGCAATCAGCCCCAGCATTTT. This gives the protein CASKGREGLGNQPQHF.

In DNA, the CDR3 is TGTGCCACCCAGTTCAGGTCAGGGGGCGGCTATGGCTACACCTTC. This codes for CATQFRSGGGYGYTF. This chain joins TRBV27 and TRBJ1-2, with TRBD1 matching over 8 bases. The V segment lost 10 bases and the J segment 4 bases; nucleotides outside the gene matches: 14. Germline V gene data show CDR1 as MNHEY and CDR2 as SMNVEV (reference sequence). The CDR3 runs 15 residues.

The genes are TRBV28 and TRBJ1-5; TRBD1 agrees at 7 bases. With V trimmed by 4 bases and J by 0 bases, 3 bases remained unmatched. This CDR3 has 15 amino acids. From germline, CDR1 is MDHEN and CDR2 SYDVKM. The CDR3 DNA sequence: TGTGCCAGCAGTTATGGGACAGCTAGCAATCAGCCCCAGCATTTT. Protein: CASSYGTASNQPQHF.

V is TRBV24-1 and J is TRBJ2-1; D is possibly TRBD2 (6 bases). V lost 7 bases, J lost 3 bases, and 15 bases lay in between. The CDR3 covers 15 residues. CDR1 is KGHDR, CDR2 SFDVKD, per germline. The CDR3 sequence is CATSEAGTYYNEQFF. CDR3 nucleotide sequence: TGTGCCACCAGCGAGGCGGGAACCTACTACAATGAGCAGTTCTTC.